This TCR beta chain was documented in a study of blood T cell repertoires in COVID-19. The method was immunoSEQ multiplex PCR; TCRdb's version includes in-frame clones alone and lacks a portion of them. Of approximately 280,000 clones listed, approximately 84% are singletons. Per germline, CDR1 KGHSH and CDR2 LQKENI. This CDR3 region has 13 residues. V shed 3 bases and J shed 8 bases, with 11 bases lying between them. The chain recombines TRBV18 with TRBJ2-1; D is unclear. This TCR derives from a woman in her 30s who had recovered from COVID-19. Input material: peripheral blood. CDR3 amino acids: CASSPLRGDEQFF. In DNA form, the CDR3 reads TGTGCCAGCTCACCCCTCCGCGGCGATGAGCAGTTCTTC.